The 17 T cell receptor beta chains below were found in one sample sequenced in a study of CD4 T cell repertoires in COVID-19. The table came from immunoSEQ multiplex PCR; TCRdb's copy has only in-frame clones and leaves some out. The table has tens of thousands of clones, about 83% seen once; the top ten hold 0.45% to 0.7%. The source was CD4+ T cells from peripheral blood, collected after recovery from COVID-19. The receptors come from a human donor who had COVID-19.

CDR3 loop: CASSYSSVGSYEQYF. The CDR3 region has the DNA TGTGCCAGCAGTTACTCTAGTGTCGGCTCCTACGAGCAGTACTTC. The gene calls are TRBV6-5 and TRBJ2-7; D is unclear. Trimming pared 0 bases from V and 0 bases from J, leaving 9 bases between. Germline CDR1 is MNHEY and CDR2 is SVGAGI. The CDR3 totals 15 residues.

This rearrangement joins TRBV7-9 to TRBJ2-3, with 9 nucleotides matching TRBD2. Germline-derived CDR1 and CDR2 are SEHNR and FQNEAQ (reference sequence). The CDR3 is 16 amino acids. The V and J ends lost 0 bases and 0 bases, in that order; junction bases with no gene match: 1. The CDR3 coding sequence is TGTGCCAGCAGCTTAGCGACTAGCGGAAGCACAGATACGCAGTATTTT. It specifies CASSLATSGSTDTQYF.

The rearrangement links TRBV7-3 to TRBJ2-3; the D is unclear. V lost 5 bases to trimming and J lost 1 base, with 13 bases between them. The CDR3 covers 15 residues. Per the germline V gene, CDR1 is SGHTA and CDR2 is FQGTGA. The CDR3 DNA reads TGTGCCAGCAGCCAGGTGGGCCGGGGCACAGATACGCAGTATTTT. This sequence encodes CASSQVGRGTDTQYF.

The V call is TRBV3-1 (or the pseudogene TRBV3-2), the J call TRBJ2-1; D may be TRBD1 (7 bases). Trimming removed 1 base at V and 4 bases at J, with 11 bases between. This CDR3 is 15 amino acids long. Germline lookup yields CDR1 LGHDT and CDR2 YNNKEL (reference sequence). This CDR3 reads CASSQVAGGYNEQFF. CDR3 in DNA: TGTGCCAGCAGCCAAGTAGCAGGGGGGTACAATGAGCAGTTCTTC.

This chain joins TRBV25-1 and TRBJ1-5, with D unresolved. The ends were cut back, 0 bases at V and 7 bases at J, with 7 bases in the middle. Germline V gene sequence: CDR1 MGHDK, CDR2 SYGVNS. The CDR3 length is 13 residues. In DNA form, the CDR3 reads TGTGCCAGCAGTGAATATGGGGTCCAGCCCCAGCATTTT. This translates into CASSEYGVQPQHF.

This rearrangement joins TRBV7-2 to TRBJ2-3; D is undetermined. CDR3 length equals 14 residues. Germline V gene lookup returns CDR1 SGHTA and CDR2 FQGNSA. V was clipped by 1 base and J by 1 base, with 6 bases between them. CDR3 DNA: TGTGCCAGCAGCTTAGGCGCTCGCACAGATACGCAGTATTTT. Translated, it gives CASSLGARTDTQYF.

The rearrangement uses TRBV28 and TRBJ2-7, with TRBD1 matching over 7 bases. CDR1 and CDR2 from the germline V gene are MDHEN and SYDVKM. There are 14 residues in the CDR3. The J segment lost 3 bases and the V segment lost 3 bases, leaving 5 bases of the junction unmatched. DNA of the CDR3: TGTGCCAGCAGTTTGTACGGGACAGTCTACGAGCAGTACTTC. This translates into CASSLYGTVYEQYF.

This rearrangement joins TRBV5-1 to TRBJ1-2; no clear D gene. The CDR3 is 13 amino acids. Trimming removed 0 bases from V and 7 bases from J, with 10 bases in between. Germline V gene data show CDR1 as SGHRS and CDR2 as YFSETQ. The CDR3 region has the DNA TGCGCCAGCAGCTTGGAAACAGTTTCTGGCTACACCTTC. This sequence encodes CASSLETVSGYTF.

CDR3 nucleotide sequence: TGTGCCAGCAGCTTAGGTGTCGGGGAGCTGTTTTTT. The encoded protein is CASSLGVGELFF. The chain joins TRBV11-3 to TRBJ2-2; D uncertain. This CDR3 comprises 12 residues. CDR1 SGHNT and CDR2 YENEEA come from the germline V gene. The germline V and J ends were trimmed by 1 base and 7 bases, with 4 bases remaining between them. Together with reference TRBV11-3 and TRBJ2-2, the CDR3 gives the full variable domain: EAGVVQSPRYKIIEKKQPVAFWCNPISGHNTLYWYLQNLGQGPELLIRYENEEAVDDSQLPKDRFSAERLKGVDSTLKIQPAELGDSAVYLCASSLGVGELFFGEGSRLTVL.

V gene TRBV5-1 combines with J gene TRBJ2-2; either TRBD1 or TRBD2 may fit D (5 bases each). Germline V gene sequence: CDR1 SGHRS, CDR2 YFSETQ. The CDR3 length is 13 residues. V lost 3 bases and J lost 6, with 9 bases in between. CDR3 DNA sequence: TGCGCCAGCAGCTCTCAGGGAGCCGGGGAGCTGTTTTTT. Its translation is CASSSQGAGELFF.

The chain couples TRBV7-6 to TRBJ2-6; the D call may be TRBD1 or TRBD2 (7 bases each). This CDR3 is 18 amino acids long. Looked up from germline, CDR1 is SGHVS and CDR2 is FNYEAQ. V dropped 6 bases and J dropped 1 base, with 19 bases sitting between them. In DNA, the CDR3 is TGTGCCAGCAGTCTCAGGGGGGGCCAGGGTTCTGGGGCCAACGTCCTGACTTTC. This encodes CASSLRGGQGSGANVLTF.

V and J are TRBV19 and TRBJ2-2; no reliable D call. The CDR3 totals 14 residues. Germline V gene data show CDR1 as LNHDA and CDR2 as SQIVND (reference sequence). V lost 1 base and J lost 0, with 3 bases in between. The CDR3: CASSIAANTGELFF. Here the CDR3 DNA reads TGTGCCAGTAGTATAGCAGCGAACACCGGGGAGCTGTTTTTT.

The DNA for the CDR3 is TGTGCCGCAGCGGTCAGACTAGCGGGAGTAGATACGCAGTATTTT. Its protein product is CAAAVRLAGVDTQYF. The gene calls are TRBV6-5 and TRBJ2-3; 12 positions match TRBD2. V trimming: 11 bases; J trimming: 5 bases; junction bases outside the gene matches: 11. From germline, CDR1 is MNHEY and CDR2 SVGAGI. This CDR3 spans 15 amino acids.

The DNA for the CDR3 is TGTGCCAGCACCCACGGGGGGGCGCGGTCGGTCTATGGCTACACCTTC. Its protein product is CASTHGGARSVYGYTF. The chain couples TRBV3-1 (or the pseudogene TRBV3-2) to TRBJ1-2; a weak D match, TRBD1 (6 bases). The V and J ends lost 7 bases and 4 bases respectively, with 22 bases between them. Per germline, CDR1 LGHDT and CDR2 YNNKEL (reference sequence). The CDR3 runs 16 residues.

The gene calls are TRBV5-1 and TRBJ2-7; D call uncertain. The germline V gene has CDR1 SGHRS and CDR2 YFSETQ. Trimming cost V 0 bases and J 4 bases, with 11 bases left between them. The CDR3 totals 14 residues. The CDR3 protein is CASSLDPGAYEQYF. The CDR3 region has the DNA TGCGCCAGCAGCTTGGACCCGGGCGCTTACGAGCAGTACTTC.

The V call is TRBV12-3 or TRBV12-4, the J call TRBJ2-1; the D gene is possibly TRBD1 (7 bases). This CDR3 has 13 amino acids. The V end was cut by 7 bases, the J end by 5 bases, with 12 bases between. The CDR3 bases are TGTGCCAGCAACCAGGGGGGCCACAATGAGCAGTTCTTC. It specifies CASNQGGHNEQFF.

The rearrangement uses TRBV7-2 and TRBJ1-6, with 11 nucleotides matching TRBD1. This CDR3 comprises 15 residues. V was clipped by 0 bases and J by 9 bases; unmatched bases: 1. Germline V lookup: CDR1 SGHTA, CDR2 FQGNSA. The CDR3 region has the DNA TGTGCCAGCAGCTTAGCCGGGACAGGGGGTTCACCCCTCCACTTT. It codes for CASSLAGTGGSPLHF.